Following are 28 T cell receptor beta chains from one sample sequenced in a study of T cells in Graves' hyperthyroidism and ophthalmopathy. Amplified TCR beta CDR3 regions came from RNA transcripts. The HTBI primer set served for first-round RT-PCR of the TCR CDR3. TCRdb analysed the multiplex PCR reads with MiXCR anew, one entry per CDR3 protein. The data hold about 840,000 distinct CDR3 sequences, with around 38% observed a single time. Sequencing was performed on blood. These receptors came from a man younger than 35 with Graves' hyperthyroidism.

This chain joins TRBV11-2 and TRBJ2-7; a weak D match, TRBD2 (5 bases). This CDR3 is built from 14 residues. V dropped 5 bases and J dropped 0 bases, with 11 bases sitting between them. From germline, CDR1 is SGHAT and CDR2 FQNNGV. The chain's CDR3 is CASSPVRGSYEQYF. The DNA for the CDR3 is TGTGCCAGCAGCCCCGTACGGGGCTCCTACGAGCAGTACTTC.

This clonotype was detected many times. The V call is TRBV7-2, the J call TRBJ2-5; TRBD2 aligns across 11 bases. With 3 bases clipped from V and 2 bases from J, the junction kept 5 bases outside the gene matches. CDR3 length equals 16 residues. CDR1 is SGHTA, CDR2 FQGNSA, per germline. The CDR3 DNA reads as TGTGCCAGCAGCTTGGCGGGACTAGCGGCACAAGAGACCCAGTACTTC. As protein: CASSLAGLAAQETQYF. The variable domain in full, completed from reference TRBV7-2 and TRBJ2-5, reads GAGVSQSPSNKVTEKGKDVELRCDPISGHTALYWYRQSLGQGLEFLIYFQGNSAPDKSGLPSDRFSAERTGGSVSTLTIQRTQQEDSAVYLCASSLAGLAAQETQYFGPGTRLLVL.

CDR3 DNA: TGCGCCAGCAGCTGGGAACCGGGCAATCAGCCCCAGCATTTT. This translates into CASSWEPGNQPQHF. This sequence joins TRBV5-1 and TRBJ1-5; D uncertain. The germline V gene encodes CDR1 SGHRS and CDR2 YFSETQ. V was trimmed by 3 bases and J by 2 bases, leaving 9 bases between them. This CDR3 contains 14 residues.

This clonotype was observed a handful of times. The V call is TRBV5-6, the J call TRBJ2-7, with 11 bases aligning to TRBD2. The germline gives CDR1 SGHDT, CDR2 YYEEEE. This CDR3 has 15 amino acids. V trimming: 4 bases; J trimming: 2 bases; junction bases outside the gene matches: 5. This CDR3 reads CASSHSGGAPYEQYF. In DNA form, the CDR3 reads TGTGCCAGCAGCCATAGCGGGGGGGCACCCTACGAGCAGTACTTC.

This clonotype was detected many times. The genes are TRBV29-1 and TRBJ1-1; the D gene is possibly TRBD1 (5 bases). Germline-derived CDR1 and CDR2 are SQVTM and ANQGSEA. Trimming shortened V by 6 bases and J by 4 bases, and 9 bases separated the two germline ends. CDR3 size: 11 residues. CDR3 protein: CSVLRVTEAFF. The CDR3 bases are TGCAGCGTCCTCAGGGTCACTGAAGCTTTCTTT.

This clonotype was counted between two and nine times. The gene calls are TRBV6-5 and TRBJ1-6, with 9 bases identical to TRBD1. The CDR3 extends over 15 amino acids. Germline assignment: CDR1 MNHEY and CDR2 SVGAGI. Losses at the gene ends were 5 bases for V and 7 bases for J; bases not matched to a gene: 6. CDR3 sequence (DNA): TGTGCCAGCAGTACCGGACAGGGGATGAATTCACCCCTCCACTTT. Its protein is CASSTGQGMNSPLHF.

This sequence joins TRBV12-3 or TRBV12-4 and TRBJ1-2, with a tentative D call TRBD1 (6 bases). The germline V and J ends were trimmed by 4 bases and 4 bases, with 16 bases remaining between them. This CDR3 spans 15 amino acids. CDR3 residues: CASSSGSGEFYGYTF. The CDR3 region has the DNA TGTGCCAGCAGTTCAGGGTCAGGGGAATTCTATGGCTACACCTTC.

The V call is TRBV25-1, the J call TRBJ1-6; the D is unclear. Trimming cost V 2 bases and J 8 bases, with 19 bases left between them. The CDR3 length is 17 residues. Germline V lookup: CDR1 MGHDK, CDR2 SYGVNS. In nucleotides, the CDR3 is TGTGCCAGCAGTGAAAGTGGAGCGGAACTTCGTGATTCACCCCTCCACTTT. It specifies CASSESGAELRDSPLHF. The full variable domain, rest sourced from reference TRBV25-1 and TRBJ1-6, is EADIYQTPRYLVIGTGKKITLECSQTMGHDKMYWYQQDPGMELHLIHYSYGVNSTEKGDLSSESTVSRIRTEHFPLTLESARPSHTSQYLCASSESGAELRDSPLHFGNGTRLTVT.

The sample holds one count of this clonotype. V is TRBV19 and J is TRBJ2-2, with 7 nucleotides matching TRBD1. The trim removed 7 bases at V and 0 bases at J, leaving 8 bases unmatched. Germline CDR1 LNHDA, CDR2 SQIVND (reference sequence). CDR3 length: 16 amino acids. The CDR3 is CASTPQGPSNTGELFF. DNA for the CDR3: TGTGCCAGTACCCCACAGGGGCCTTCGAACACCGGGGAGCTGTTTTTT.

This clonotype was detected ten times or more. The chain has TRBV29-1 and TRBJ1-1; 7 bases match TRBD1. Germline V lookup: CDR1 SQVTM, CDR2 ANQGSEA. Trimming took 6 bases from V and 3 from J; bases not matched to a gene: 7. This CDR3 comprises 13 residues. The CDR3 coding sequence is TGCAGCGTACAGGGGCCGTTGGACACTGAAGCTTTCTTT. Protein: CSVQGPLDTEAFF.

V and J are TRBV29-1 and TRBJ1-3; D is unclear. Trimming took 3 bases from V and 7 from J, leaving 7 bases between them. This CDR3 region has 11 residues. Germline CDR1 SQVTM, CDR2 ANQGSEA. CDR3 amino acids: CSVELENTIYF. CDR3 DNA: TGCAGCGTTGAGTTGGAGAACACCATATATTTT.

J is TRBJ2-7 and V is TRBV20-1, with D tentatively TRBD1 or TRBD2 (8 bases each). V was trimmed by 2 bases and J by 4 bases, leaving 21 bases between them. Germline V gene data show CDR1 as DFQATT and CDR2 as SNEGSKA (reference sequence). The CDR3 is 16 residues long. CDR3 bases: TGCAGTGCTAGAAGGACAGGGCCTAGCGGGTTGTACGAGCAGTACTTC. Amino acid sequence: CSARRTGPSGLYEQYF.

The rearrangement uses TRBV5-1 and TRBJ1-2; perhaps TRBD1 as D (6 bases). This CDR3 is 17 amino acids long. V lost 0 bases and J 6 bases, leaving 21 bases between the germline ends. Germline lookup yields CDR1 SGHRS and CDR2 YFSETQ. CDR3 residues: CASSLGSWTYGGHGYTF. The CDR3 region has the DNA TGCGCCAGCAGCTTGGGTTCCTGGACATACGGGGGGCATGGCTACACCTTC.

On this clonotype: The CDR3 end shows no conserved phenylalanine or tryptophan, and so a read error is likely. The chain joins TRBV7-6 to TRBJ1-6; D is unresolved. CDR1 SGHVS and CDR2 FNYEAQ come from the germline V gene. V lost 5 bases and J lost 0, with 11 bases in between. There are 16 residues in the CDR3. The CDR3 loop reads CASSREASSYNSPLHL. The CDR3, as DNA: TGTGCCAGCAGCCGAGAGGCGAGCTCCTATAATTCACCCCTCCACCTT.

This clonotype came up a few times. The chain recombines TRBV4-1 with TRBJ1-5; TRBD1 aligns across 7 bases. The CDR3 loop spans 16 amino acids. Trimming at V came to 0 bases and at J to 3 bases, leaving 5 bases not matched to a gene. The germline gives CDR1 MGHRA, CDR2 YSYEKL. CDR3 bases: TGCGCCAGCAGCCAAGAATCGACAGGGTCCAATCAGCCCCAGCATTTT. Protein sequence: CASSQESTGSNQPQHF.

The gene calls are TRBV7-2 and TRBJ2-7; weak D call: TRBD1 (6 bases). There are 12 residues in the CDR3. The V end lost 11 bases, the J end lost 4 bases, and 15 bases lay between the germline ends. CDR1 is SGHTA, CDR2 FQGNSA, per germline. CDR3 DNA: TGTGCCCGCCACCACAGGGTGTACGAGCAGTACTTC. As protein: CARHHRVYEQYF. Supplemented by reference TRBV7-2 and TRBJ2-7, the full variable domain reads GAGVSQSPSNKVTEKGKDVELRCDPISGHTALYWYRQSLGQGLEFLIYFQGNSAPDKSGLPSDRFSAERTGGSVSTLTIQRTQQEDSAVYLCARHHRVYEQYFGPGTRLTVT.

V and J are TRBV7-2 and TRBJ2-5; D is possibly TRBD1 or TRBD2 (5 bases each). Per the germline V gene, CDR1 is SGHTA and CDR2 is FQGNSA. The CDR3 extends over 16 amino acids. V was pared by 1 base and J by 0 bases, with 12 bases between. For the CDR3, the DNA is TGTGCCAGCAGCTTAGGAGGGACCCCTTACCAAGAGACCCAGTACTTC. Amino acids: CASSLGGTPYQETQYF. Drawing the rest from reference TRBV7-2 and TRBJ2-5, the complete variable domain is GAGVSQSPSNKVTEKGKDVELRCDPISGHTALYWYRQSLGQGLEFLIYFQGNSAPDKSGLPSDRFSAERTGGSVSTLTIQRTQQEDSAVYLCASSLGGTPYQETQYFGPGTRLLVL.

In this sample, this clonotype turned up many times. V gene TRBV5-8 combines with J gene TRBJ1-1; possible D gene TRBD1, 5 bases. The CDR3 extends over 14 amino acids. V gave up 4 bases and J gave up 1 base, with 11 bases separating them. The germline CDR1 and CDR2 sequences are SGHTS and YDEGEE. The CDR3: CASSGGAGNTEAFF. CDR3 bases: TGTGCCAGCAGCGGAGGGGCGGGGAACACTGAAGCTTTCTTT.

The chain uses TRBV14 and TRBJ1-6; tentative D call: TRBD1 (6 bases). Germline V gene sequence: CDR1 SGHDN, CDR2 FVKESK. V was clipped by 8 bases and J by 5 bases, with 13 bases between them. The CDR3 runs to 14 residues. The CDR3 nucleotides read TGTGCCAGCGCCCGACAGGACCATAATTCACCCCTCCACTTT. Protein: CASARQDHNSPLHF.

Regarding this clonotype: Possible read error: a much larger clone is one base away. CDR3 nucleotides: TGCAGTGCCTGTATCCACCGCTACGAGCAGTACTTC. Translated: CSACIHRYEQYF. The genes are TRBV20-1 and TRBJ2-7; D uncertain. Between the trimmed V and J ends, which lost 6 bases and 3 bases, there was a span of 12 bases. This CDR3 has 12 residues. Per the germline V gene, CDR1 is DFQATT and CDR2 is SNEGSKA (reference sequence).

This clonotype was detected many times. This sequence joins TRBV9 and TRBJ2-2, with 7 bases aligning to TRBD1. Germline trimming cut 2 bases from V and 6 bases from J; bases unmatched to any gene: 1. CDR1 SGDLS and CDR2 YYNGEE come from the germline V gene. The CDR3 is made up of 13 amino acids. CDR3 amino acids: CASSVQGAGELFF. The CDR3 DNA reads as TGTGCCAGCAGCGTCCAGGGGGCCGGGGAGCTGTTTTTT.

This rearrangement joins TRBV20-1 to TRBJ2-2; D gene ambiguous. Trimming shortened V by 1 base and J by 4 bases, and 7 bases separated the two germline ends. This CDR3 region has 13 residues. The germline CDR1 and CDR2 sequences are DFQATT and SNEGSKA (reference sequence). CDR3 nucleotides: TGCAGTGCTAGAGTCCGAGTCACCGGGGAGCTGTTTTTT. The encoded protein is CSARVRVTGELFF.

V and J are TRBV19 and TRBJ2-7, with 8 bases fitting TRBD1. This CDR3 is 13 amino acids long. Germline V gene lookup returns CDR1 LNHDA and CDR2 SQIVND (reference sequence). The V gene end was trimmed by 7 bases and the J gene end by 5 bases; junction bases not matched to a gene: 7. The CDR3 loop is CASNGQGSDEQYF. The CDR3 bases are TGTGCCAGTAACGGACAGGGCTCTGACGAGCAGTACTTC.

This clonotype was observed at least ten times. The V and J genes are TRBV19 and TRBJ1-1; D is undetermined. Germline CDR1 reads LNHDA; CDR2 reads SQIVND (reference sequence). The CDR3 loop spans 14 amino acids. Trimming cost V 3 bases and J 4 bases, with 12 bases left between them. Here the CDR3 DNA reads TGTGCCAGTAGTATCGAGGGATTACTCACTGAAGCTTTCTTT. Residues: CASSIEGLLTEAFF.

The genes are TRBV5-1 and TRBJ2-2; 7 bases line up with TRBD2. Germline V gives CDR1 SGHRS, CDR2 YFSETQ. The V gene end was trimmed by 3 bases and the J gene end by 0 bases; junction bases not matched to a gene: 5. This CDR3 region has 16 residues. The CDR3 spells CASSSRSGANTGELFF. CDR3 nucleotide sequence: TGCGCCAGCAGCTCTAGAAGCGGGGCGAACACCGGGGAGCTGTTTTTT. Variable domain in full (rest from reference TRBV5-1 and TRBJ2-2): KAGVTQTPRYLIKTRGQQVTLSCSPISGHRSVSWYQQTPGQGLQFLFEYFSETQRNKGNFPGRFSGRQFSNSRSEMNVSTLELGDSALYLCASSSRSGANTGELFFGEGSRLTVL.

This clonotype appeared many times. The gene calls are TRBV19 and TRBJ1-2; D possibly corresponds to TRBD1 (5 bases). This CDR3 has 15 amino acids. The germline V gene encodes CDR1 LNHDA and CDR2 SQIVND (reference sequence). V shed 1 base and J shed 1 base, with 10 bases lying between them. The CDR3 DNA reads TGTGCCAGTAGTATAGCCGGGACGGATAACTATGGCTACACCTTC. Amino acids: CASSIAGTDNYGYTF.

This clonotype came up a few times. The chain uses TRBV27 and TRBJ1-2; D not certain. This CDR3 is built from 13 residues. CDR1 and CDR2 (germline): MNHEY, SMNVEV (reference sequence). V shed 7 bases and J shed 4 bases, with 13 bases lying between them. The DNA for the CDR3 is TGTGCCAGCAAAGGCCCACTTGGCTATGGCTACACCTTC. Encoded protein: CASKGPLGYGYTF.

This clonotype was recorded a few times. The J gene is TRBJ2-7, the V gene TRBV7-6, with a tentative D call TRBD1 (6 bases). Germline CDR1 reads SGHVS; CDR2 reads FNYEAQ. Trimming removed 4 bases from V and 3 bases from J, with 13 bases in between. This CDR3 has 14 amino acids. CDR3 bases: TGTGCCAGCAGCTCAGGGGTCTTTAACTACGAGCAGTACTTC. It yields the protein CASSSGVFNYEQYF.